These 32 T cell receptor beta chains originate from one sample sequenced in a study of blood T cells in healthy people across ages. Primers used in a second PCR of roughly 6 to 12 cycles were a sample-barcoded 5' primer and a J-beta primer mix. TCRdb processed the 5' RACE reads anew with MiXCR; each CDR3 protein has one entry. This sample has under 2 million distinct CDR3 sequences, with about 31% found just once. Sequencing was done on a sample of blood. These receptors originate from a woman younger than 45 in good health.

CDR3 DNA sequence: TGTGCCAGCAGCCAAAAAGAAGGAGACCATTATTTCTACGAGCAGTACTTC. Translating gives CASSQKEGDHYFYEQYF. The V call is TRBV14, the J call TRBJ2-7; D gene ambiguous. The germline V gene has CDR1 SGHDN and CDR2 FVKESK. Trimming took 2 bases from V and 3 from J, leaving 20 bases between them. The CDR3 sequence is 17 residues long.

This clonotype was picked up a small number of times. This chain links TRBV9 with TRBJ2-1; perhaps D is TRBD1 or TRBD2 (5 bases each). Germline V gene data show CDR1 as SGDLS and CDR2 as YYNGEE. V dropped 6 bases and J dropped 0 bases, with 10 bases sitting between them. The CDR3 extends over 14 amino acids. The CDR3 DNA follows: TGTGCCAGCACGGGGACGACCTCCTACAATGAGCAGTTCTTC. It encodes CASTGTTSYNEQFF.

The chain carries TRBV6-6 and TRBJ2-7; tentative D call: TRBD1 (5 bases). This CDR3 spans 16 amino acids. Germline V CDR1 and CDR2: MNHNY, SVGAGI (reference sequence). The V end lost 0 bases, the J end lost 2 bases, and 14 bases lay between the germline ends. DNA of the CDR3: TGTGCCAGCAGTTACTCGTGGCAGGGTGTTACCTACGAGCAGTACTTC. It translates to CASSYSWQGVTYEQYF.

In this sample, this clonotype turned up a few times. The rearrangement links TRBV24-1 to TRBJ2-5; 8 nucleotides match TRBD2. The junction had 12 bases not matched to a gene; V was cut back by 4 bases and J by 0 bases. Germline V CDR1 and CDR2: KGHDR, SFDVKD. The CDR3 has 18 amino acids. The CDR3 is CATSDTRGGRANQETQYF. In DNA, the CDR3 is TGTGCCACCAGTGACACACGGGGGGGCAGGGCAAACCAAGAGACCCAGTACTTC.

The chain has TRBV27 and TRBJ1-5, with D hard to call. CDR1 MNHEY and CDR2 SMNVEV come from the germline V gene (reference sequence). CDR3 size: 14 residues. The ends were cut back, 3 bases at V and 0 bases at J, with 6 bases in the middle. CDR3 DNA: TGTGCCAGCAGTTTGGAATCTAGCAATCAGCCCCAGCATTTT. Translating it yields CASSLESSNQPQHF.

The chain combines TRBV9 with TRBJ2-3, with D possibly being TRBD2 (5 bases). Germline assignment: CDR1 SGDLS and CDR2 YYNGEE. The CDR3 totals 16 residues. Trimming pared 0 bases from V and 2 bases from J, leaving 13 bases between. The CDR3 here is CASSVGVATHTDTQYF. DNA for the CDR3: TGTGCCAGCAGCGTAGGGGTAGCGACCCACACAGATACGCAGTATTTT.

The V call is TRBV3-1, the J call TRBJ2-4; weak D call: TRBD1 (6 bases). Germline loops: CDR1 LGHDT, CDR2 YNNKEL (reference sequence). The CDR3 has 18 residues. Trimming pared 4 bases from V and 4 bases from J, leaving 23 bases between. DNA for the CDR3: TGTGCCAGCAGCCGTCTCTTAACCTCAGGGGCAGTTAAAAACATTCAGTACTTC. Protein sequence: CASSRLLTSGAVKNIQYF. The full variable domain, in which reference TRBV3-1 and TRBJ2-4 provide the parts outside the CDR3, is DTAVSQTPKYLVTQMGNDKSIKCEQNLGHDTMYWYKQDSKKFLKIMFSYNNKELIINETVPNRFSPKSPDKAHLNLHINSLELGDSAVYFCASSRLLTSGAVKNIQYFGAGTRLSVL.

On this clonotype: Its ends do not fully match the called genes, so a read error is possible. The chain combines TRBV18 with TRBJ1-1; D call uncertain. Germline V gene lookup returns CDR1 KGHSH and CDR2 LQKENI. The CDR3 runs 12 residues. DNA of the CDR3: TGTGCCAGCTCACCGCTGAACACTGGAGCTTTCTTT. This encodes CASSPLNTGAFF.

The J gene is TRBJ1-1, the V gene TRBV2; D call uncertain. There are 16 residues in the CDR3. Germline CDR1 SNHLY, CDR2 FYNNEI. Trimming shortened V by 6 bases and J by 3 bases, and 20 bases separated the two germline ends. The DNA for the CDR3 is TGTGCCAGCAGAGCGACAATACTACAGATTGACACTGAAGCTTTCTTT. Translated, it gives CASRATILQIDTEAFF.

In its sample, this clonotype was seen a few times. V usage is TRBV4-2 and J usage is TRBJ2-7, with a tentative D call TRBD2 (6 bases). CDR3 length equals 17 residues. Germline CDR1 and CDR2: LGHNA and YNFKEQ. The V gene lost 0 bases and the J gene lost 0 bases, with 15 bases spanning the gap. The CDR3 loop reads CASSQEVTSSSSYEQYF. DNA of the CDR3: TGTGCCAGCAGCCAAGAGGTAACTAGCTCGAGCTCCTACGAGCAGTACTTC.

The chain is built from TRBV12-3 or TRBV12-4 and TRBJ2-4; the D gene is possibly TRBD2 (6 bases). Trimming removed 1 base from V and 13 bases from J, with 17 bases in between. The CDR3 has 14 residues. As DNA, the CDR3 is TGTGCCAGCAGTTTAGGCCGGGGCAGGAGGGAGCAGTACTTC. Amino acid sequence: CASSLGRGRREQYF.

This clonotype was counted between two and nine times. The chain employs TRBV7-9 and TRBJ2-5; D could derive from TRBD1 or TRBD2 (5 bases each). The germline CDR1 and CDR2 sequences are SEHNR and FQNEAQ (reference sequence). The CDR3 has 15 amino acids. Trimming cost V 3 bases and J 4 bases, with 15 bases left between them. This CDR3 is CASSFLTGPGETQYF. The CDR3 bases are TGTGCCAGCAGCTTTTTAACGGGGCCCGGAGAGACCCAGTACTTC.

The chain links TRBV7-9 to TRBJ1-2, with no clear D. With 7 bases removed from V and 4 bases from J, the gap between germline ends came to 10 bases. CDR3 length: 12 residues. Per germline, CDR1 SEHNR and CDR2 FQNEAQ (reference sequence). CDR3 sequence reads: CASNQDGYGYTF. The CDR3 DNA sequence: TGTGCCAGCAACCAAGACGGCTATGGCTACACCTTC.

This clonotype appeared a few times. The chain employs TRBV3-1 and TRBJ2-1; D unclear. V dropped 3 bases and J dropped 5 bases, with 14 bases sitting between them. The CDR3 covers 15 residues. The germline V gene has CDR1 LGHDT and CDR2 YNNKEL (reference sequence). CDR3 sequence: CASSQDRAGNNEQFF. Written as DNA, the CDR3 is TGTGCCAGCAGCCAGGACCGCGCCGGAAACAATGAGCAGTTCTTC.

J is TRBJ2-1 and V is TRBV5-1; TRBD2 matches at 9 bases. Trimming cost V 0 bases and J 7 bases; bases outside gene matches: 2. This CDR3 region has 14 residues. Germline V gene lookup returns CDR1 SGHRS and CDR2 YFSETQ. CDR3 DNA: TGCGCCAGCAGCTTGGCTAGCGGGGTAAATGAGCAGTTCTTC. Translated: CASSLASGVNEQFF.

This clonotype was counted a few times. This chain joins TRBV30 and TRBJ1-2; TRBD1 might be the D (5 bases). Germline CDR1 GTSNPN, CDR2 SVGIG (reference sequence). Trimming removed 7 bases at V and 5 bases at J, with 14 bases between. The CDR3 runs 12 residues. CDR3 nucleotide sequence: TGTGCCTTGGACACGTCGGGGTATGGCTACACCTTC. This translates into CALDTSGYGYTF.

The chain combines TRBV7-9 with TRBJ2-3, with TRBD2 matching 8 bases. This CDR3 has 19 residues. Germline trimming cut 4 bases from V and 2 bases from J; bases unmatched to any gene: 17. Germline CDR1 SEHNR, CDR2 FQNEAQ (reference sequence). The CDR3 region has the DNA TGTGCCAGCAGCTCCGGTGTCGGGGGTGGTAGCGGGGCCACAGATACGCAGTATTTT. It codes for CASSSGVGGGSGATDTQYF.

The table lists this clonotype with a few counts. The chain carries TRBV9 and TRBJ2-7; D gene uncertain. The better agreement between TRBJ2-5 and the DNA end casts doubt on the J call. CDR3 size: 15 residues. Per the germline V gene, CDR1 is SGDLS and CDR2 is YYNGEE. DNA of the CDR3: TGTGCCAGCAGCGTAGAAGGTAGAGACGGAGAGACCCAGTACTTC. Residues: CASSVEGRDGETQYF.

The chain links TRBV30 to TRBJ1-1; D not certain. From germline, CDR1 is GTSNPN and CDR2 SVGIG (reference sequence). Trimming left V 3 bases short and J 3 bases short, with 14 bases between. CDR3 length: 14 amino acids. CDR3 loop: CAWRKTGVYTEAFF. DNA for the CDR3: TGTGCCTGGAGAAAAACCGGGGTATACACTGAAGCTTTCTTT.

Notes on this clonotype: One end of the junction does not line up with germline, which may come from a read error. The chain is built from TRBV20-1 and TRBJ1-2, with D unclear. Germline V gene data show CDR1 as DFQATT and CDR2 as SNEGSKA (reference sequence). The CDR3 extends over 13 amino acids. The DNA of the CDR3 is TGCAGTGCTGGAGATCTGTGGACCTATGGCTACACCTTC. Residues: CSAGDLWTYGYTF.

The chain joins TRBV30 to TRBJ2-1; D uncertain. The CDR3 runs 12 residues. V was pared by 2 bases and J by 0 bases, with 2 bases between. The germline V gene has CDR1 GTSNPN and CDR2 SVGIG (reference sequence). The CDR3 loop reads CAWSSSYNEQFF. As DNA, the CDR3 is TGTGCCTGGAGTAGCTCCTACAATGAGCAGTTCTTC.

This clonotype has just a few counts. The chain links TRBV9 to TRBJ1-5; D unresolved. V dropped 0 bases and J dropped 3 bases, with 16 bases sitting between them. CDR1 SGDLS and CDR2 YYNGEE come from the germline V gene. This CDR3 comprises 17 residues. The DNA for the CDR3 is TGTGCCAGCAGCGTAGCCCTTTTGGGCGCCGACAATCAGCCCCAGCATTTT. Translated, it gives CASSVALLGADNQPQHF.

This clonotype was observed a handful of times. The chain couples TRBV4-2 to TRBJ2-7, with 10 bases lining up with TRBD1. The CDR3 loop spans 17 amino acids. V trimming: 0 bases; J trimming: 0 bases; junction bases outside the gene matches: 5. CDR1 is LGHNA and CDR2 is YNFKEQ in the germline V gene. The CDR3 coding sequence is TGTGCCAGCAGCCAAGATGGGACAGGGGCCAACTCCTACGAGCAGTACTTC. It is translated as CASSQDGTGANSYEQYF.

This clonotype was seen more than once but under ten times. The chain is built from TRBV7-9 and TRBJ2-1; D may correspond to TRBD1 or TRBD2 (5 bases each). This CDR3 is 15 amino acids long. Germline V gene data show CDR1 as SEHNR and CDR2 as FQNEAQ (reference sequence). Trimming took 7 bases from V and 6 from J, leaving 19 bases between them. The CDR3 sequence is CASKTRGPNSNEQFF. In DNA, the CDR3 is TGTGCCAGCAAGACGAGGGGCCCTAACTCCAATGAGCAGTTCTTC.

This sequence joins TRBV7-8 and TRBJ2-2, with unresolved D. Germline V lookup: CDR1 SGHVS, CDR2 FQNEAQ. The CDR3 contains 14 residues. The V gene lost 0 bases and the J gene lost 4 bases, with 6 bases spanning the gap. CDR3 loop: CASSLASLTGELFF. CDR3 bases: TGTGCCAGCAGCTTAGCGTCCCTCACCGGGGAGCTGTTTTTT.

Comment on this clonotype: A read error is possible here, since a much larger clone lies one base away. The J gene is TRBJ2-6, the V gene TRBV10-3, with a possible D match to TRBD1 (5 bases). The CDR3 has 16 amino acids. Looked up from germline, CDR1 is ENHRY and CDR2 is SYGVKD. The CDR3 reads CAISGIDHSGANVRTF. As DNA, the CDR3 is TGTGCCATCAGTGGTATCGATCATTCTGGGGCCAACGTCCGGACTTTC.

The rearrangement joins TRBV2 to TRBJ2-7; D is perhaps TRBD1 (5 bases). Trimming shortened V by 4 bases and J by 8 bases, and 15 bases separated the two germline ends. This CDR3 spans 13 amino acids. CDR1 SNHLY and CDR2 FYNNEI come from the germline V gene. In DNA, the CDR3 is TGTGCCAGCAGTGTAGGGGCCTCACTTAAGCAGTACTTC. This sequence encodes CASSVGASLKQYF.

There are many counts of this clonotype. The chain couples TRBV7-9 to TRBJ2-1, with unresolved D. Germline-derived CDR1 and CDR2 are SEHNR and FQNEAQ (reference sequence). The CDR3 extends over 13 amino acids. Trimming left V 7 bases short and J 7 bases short, with 14 bases between. The CDR3 DNA follows: TGTGCCAGCACTTTGGGGTCCGGAAATGAGCAGTTCTTC. It codes for CASTLGSGNEQFF.

The chain combines TRBV5-1 with TRBJ2-1; 8 nucleotides agree with TRBD1. Trimming took 2 bases from V and 9 from J; bases not matched to a gene: 13. Germline V gene data show CDR1 as SGHRS and CDR2 as YFSETQ. This CDR3 is 16 amino acids long. CDR3 nucleotide sequence: TGCGCCAGCAGCTTACCCTCCGGGACAGGCGGTGGTGAGCAGTTCTTC. Translating gives CASSLPSGTGGGEQFF.

This clonotype was picked up one time. The V call is TRBV6-1, the J call TRBJ1-1; 10 nucleotides line up with TRBD1. Germline loops: CDR1 MNHNS, CDR2 SASEGT. The J segment lost 5 bases and the V segment lost 6 bases, leaving 6 bases of the junction unmatched. The CDR3 runs to 14 residues. CDR3 sequence (DNA): TGTGCCAGCAGGCCGGGACAGGGGTGGACTGAAGCTTTCTTT. It codes for CASRPGQGWTEAFF.

The V and J genes are TRBV2 and TRBJ2-1, with 7 bases aligning to TRBD2. CDR3 length: 13 residues. The germline CDR1 and CDR2 sequences are SNHLY and FYNNEI. V shed 4 bases and J 15 bases; nucleotides not matched to a gene: 12. The CDR3 protein is CASSASGQGGRFF. In nucleotides, the CDR3 is TGTGCCAGCAGTGCGTCGGGCCAGGGAGGGCGGTTCTTC.

V usage is TRBV10-3 and J usage is TRBJ2-1; no firm D call. CDR1 is ENHRY, CDR2 SYGVKD, per germline. CDR3 length equals 13 residues. Trimming left V 5 bases short and J 6 bases short, with 11 bases between. The CDR3 DNA is TGTGCCATCAGTCCCCATTCCGCCAATGAGCAGTTCTTC. This translates into CAISPHSANEQFF.